Following are 16 T cell receptor beta chains from one sample sequenced in a study of blood T cell repertoires in COVID-19. Assay: immunoSEQ multiplex PCR; the TCRdb copy retains only in-frame clones and omits some. Altogether about 260,000 clones are present, over 75% being singletons, with the ten largest covering 0.7%. The specimen sequenced was peripheral blood. The receptor source for this set is a human donor in a cohort sampled during active COVID-19.

V gene TRBV6-1 combines with J gene TRBJ1-1, with D unclear. V lost 0 bases and J lost 0, with 17 bases in between. Germline CDR1 MNHNS, CDR2 SASEGT. This CDR3 comprises 18 residues. CDR3 sequence: CASSEASLPVGLNTEAFF. CDR3 nucleotide sequence: TGTGCCAGCAGTGAAGCTTCCCTACCGGTCGGTTTGAACACTGAAGCTTTCTTT.

This chain joins TRBV7-2 and TRBJ2-7; 12 bases agree with TRBD1. CDR3 size: 18 residues. V shed 6 bases and J 5 bases; nucleotides not matched to a gene: 17. Germline V CDR1 and CDR2: SGHTA, FQGNSA. The CDR3 sequence is CASRPTGQGAIWVNEQYF. The CDR3 DNA is TGTGCCAGCAGACCCACGGGACAGGGGGCGATTTGGGTCAACGAGCAGTACTTC.

This chain links TRBV6-5 with TRBJ2-5; 14 bases match TRBD2. Germline loops: CDR1 MNHEY, CDR2 SVGAGI. The V gene end was trimmed by 5 bases and the J gene end by 5 bases; junction bases not matched to a gene: 4. The length of the CDR3 is 15 residues. The CDR3 bases are TGTGCCAGCAGTCGACTAGCGGGGGGGCCTGAGACCCAGTACTTC. Its protein product is CASSRLAGGPETQYF.

This clone was picked up one time. The chain employs TRBV10-2 and TRBJ1-4, with D tentatively TRBD1 (5 bases). The V end lost 3 bases, the J end lost 10 bases, and 12 bases lay between the germline ends. Germline CDR1 WSHSY, CDR2 SAAADI. The CDR3 spans 13 residues. CDR3 coding DNA: TGCGCCAGCAGTGAACGGGGGAGTGGAAAACTGTTTTTT. It yields the protein CASSERGSGKLFF.

The chain carries TRBV5-6 and TRBJ2-7; D not resolved. The CDR3 is made up of 14 amino acids. V was trimmed by 4 bases and J by 2 bases, leaving 13 bases between them. Germline V gene data show CDR1 as SGHDT and CDR2 as YYEEEE. CDR3 sequence reads: CASSALGTAYEQYF. The DNA for the CDR3 is TGTGCCAGCAGCGCCCTCGGTACGGCCTACGAGCAGTACTTC.

The chain carries TRBV28 and TRBJ1-4, with 9 bases fitting TRBD1. The ends lost 11 bases at V and 6 bases at J; junction bases unmatched: 13. From germline, CDR1 is MDHEN and CDR2 SYDVKM. The CDR3 contains 15 residues. In nucleotides, the CDR3 is TGTGCCGGACAGGGGAAGGAAACTTCCTATGAAAAACTGTTTTTT. It specifies CAGQGKETSYEKLFF.

J is TRBJ1-2 and V is TRBV3-1 (or the pseudogene TRBV3-2), with D tentatively TRBD1 (5 bases). The V and J ends lost 0 bases and 7 bases respectively, with 12 bases between them. The length of the CDR3 is 14 residues. Looked up from germline, CDR1 is LGHDT and CDR2 is YNNKEL (reference sequence). The CDR3 region has the DNA TGTGCCAGCAGCCAAGATCCAGGGTCGGGTGGCTACACCTTC. Amino acids: CASSQDPGSGGYTF.

The chain combines TRBV7-2 with TRBJ2-1; D is possibly TRBD2 (6 bases). CDR1 and CDR2 (germline): SGHTA, FQGNSA. The CDR3 has 13 residues. V lost 5 bases and J 6 bases, leaving 11 bases between the germline ends. The CDR3 DNA is TGTGCCAGCAGCCCTCGGGGGTTCAATGAGCAGTTCTTC. It encodes CASSPRGFNEQFF. The whole variable domain, remainder taken from reference TRBV7-2 and TRBJ2-1, is GAGVSQSPSNKVTEKGKDVELRCDPISGHTALYWYRQSLGQGLEFLIYFQGNSAPDKSGLPSDRFSAERTGGSVSTLTIQRTQQEDSAVYLCASSPRGFNEQFFGPGTRLTVL.

This clone was picked up one time. This chain connects TRBV18 to TRBJ1-5; 9 bases match TRBD1. The germline V gene has CDR1 KGHSH and CDR2 LQKENI. CDR3 size: 16 residues. V lost 5 bases, J lost 3 bases, and 8 bases stayed unmatched. CDR3 DNA sequence: TGTGCCAGCTCATCCGGGACAGGGCCCTCCAATCAGCCCCAGCATTTT. As protein: CASSSGTGPSNQPQHF.

Notes on this clone: The sample carries other DNA sequences with the same CDR3. J is TRBJ1-5 and V is TRBV28; TRBD1 aligns across 9 bases. The CDR3 consists of 14 residues. V gave up 4 bases and J gave up 5 bases; unmatched junction bases: 3. Germline-derived CDR1 and CDR2 are MDHEN and SYDVKM. The CDR3 protein is CASSSGQGYQPQHF. The CDR3 DNA reads as TGTGCCAGCAGTTCGGGACAGGGATATCAGCCCCAGCATTTT.

This clone is a singleton in its sample. The gene calls are TRBV7-8 and TRBJ2-7; a weak D match, TRBD2 (5 bases). V lost 2 bases, J lost 1 base, and 18 bases lay in between. Germline V lookup: CDR1 SGHVS, CDR2 FQNEAQ. The CDR3 has 17 amino acids. In nucleotides, the CDR3 is TGTGCCAGCAGCTTACGTTCGGTCGGGGTGCTGTCCTACGAGCAGTACTTC. Translated: CASSLRSVGVLSYEQYF.

The gene calls are TRBV11-2 and TRBJ2-7; tentatively, D is TRBD1 (6 bases). Germline V CDR1 and CDR2: SGHAT, FQNNGV. Trimming took 7 bases from V and 3 from J, leaving 16 bases between them. This CDR3 comprises 14 residues. CDR3 sequence reads: CASTDPTGFYEQYF. CDR3 DNA sequence: TGTGCCAGCACCGATCCTACAGGGTTCTACGAGCAGTACTTC.

This rearrangement joins TRBV7-2 to TRBJ1-5; 8 bases match TRBD1. Germline V CDR1 and CDR2: SGHTA, FQGNSA. This CDR3 is 14 amino acids long. V dropped 3 bases and J dropped 6; count of bases not matched to a gene: 4. The chain's CDR3 is CASSFDRGTQPQHF. CDR3 DNA sequence: TGTGCCAGCAGCTTCGACAGGGGCACTCAGCCCCAGCATTTT.

This sequence joins TRBV29-1 and TRBJ2-3, with 7 nucleotides matching TRBD2. The CDR3 length is 16 residues. V trimming: 6 bases; J trimming: 0 bases; junction bases outside the gene matches: 12. Germline V gene lookup returns CDR1 SQVTM and CDR2 ANQGSEA. Here the CDR3 DNA reads TGCAGCGTCTCGGGGGGTCCCCATCTTAGCACAGATACGCAGTATTTT. It specifies CSVSGGPHLSTDTQYF.

In its sample, this clone was seen many times. The genes are TRBV13 and TRBJ1-2; maybe TRBD1 (5 bases). Trimming removed 5 bases at V and 4 bases at J, with 23 bases between. Germline V gene sequence: CDR1 PRHDT, CDR2 FYEKMQ (reference sequence). This CDR3 spans 17 amino acids. CDR3 in DNA: TGTGCCAGCAGCCAGGGAATGTACCCGGCCGGGAGCTATGGCTACACCTTC. It codes for CASSQGMYPAGSYGYTF.

V is TRBV19 and J is TRBJ2-1, with TRBD1 identical over 7 bases. The V gene's germline CDR1 is LNHDA and CDR2 SQIVND (reference sequence). The CDR3 contains 15 residues. V was pared by 3 bases and J by 3 bases, with 5 bases of the junction left unmatched. The CDR3 bases are TGTGCCAGTAGTATCCGCCAGGGGGACTACAATGAGCAGTTCTTC. Protein: CASSIRQGDYNEQFF. The full variable domain, in which reference TRBV19 and TRBJ2-1 provide the parts outside the CDR3, is DGGITQSPKYLFRKEGQNVTLSCEQNLNHDAMYWYRQDPGQGLRLIYYSQIVNDFQKGDIAEGYSVSREKKESFPLTVTSAQKNPTAFYLCASSIRQGDYNEQFFGPGTRLTVL.